This is a list of T cell receptor beta chains from one sample in a study of blood T cells in healthy people across ages. TCRdb re-called the 5' RACE reads with MiXCR, one entry per CDR3 protein. The table records some 850,000 distinct CDR3 sequences, about a quarter of them present only once. This sample was also put to use in a study of T cells of mothers and their children.

Sequencing was performed on blood. The receptors come from a boy aged 10-17 years in good health. The CDR3 runs from the conserved cysteine through the conserved F or W. The D gene is left open where the match is weak. Size values are once, few and many counts, or a class for expanded clones, and some rows have none.

>-|TRBV29-1|TRBJ1-2|TRBD1
CSVVSGTVDYGYTF
TGCAGCGTTGTATCCGGGACAGTTGACTATGGCTACACCTTC
>few|TRBV12-3/TRBV12-4|TRBJ1-2|TRBD1
CASKETGGWGYTF
TGTGCCAGCAAAGAGACAGGGGGCTGGGGCTACACCTTC
>-|TRBV6-4|TRBJ1-2|-
CASSDTGSFGYTF
TGTGCCAGCAGTGACACGGGGTCCTTTGGCTACACCTTC
>-|TRBV6-6|TRBJ2-7|TRBD2
CASSSPAGGRGEQYF
TGTGCCAGCAGTTCTCCCGCTGGCGGGAGGGGAGAGCAGTACTTC
>-|TRBV28|TRBJ2-5|TRBD2
CASSPMGGSYWTQYF
TGTGCCAGCAGTCCCATGGGGGGGTCTTATTGGACCCAGTACTTC
>-|TRBV7-9|TRBJ1-2|-
CASRQNPGNYGYTF
TGTGCCAGCAGACAAAATCCGGGGAACTATGGCTACACCTTC
>few|TRBV15|TRBJ2-4|-
CATSRDRWSRGKNIQYF
TGTGCCACCAGCAGAGATAGGTGGTCGCGGGGCAAAAACATTCAGTACTTC
>few|TRBV30|TRBJ2-5|TRBD2
CAWSGTSGAQETQYF
TGTGCCTGGTCAGGGACTAGCGGGGCACAAGAGACCCAGTACTTC
>-|TRBV15|TRBJ1-2|-
CATSRLRGAGYTF
TGTGCCACCAGCAGACTCAGAGGCGCTGGCTACACCTTC
>few|TRBV29-1|TRBJ2-7|-
CSVQGTFYEQYF
TGCAGCGTACAGGGAACCTTCTACGAGCAGTACTTC
>-|TRBV7-2|TRBJ2-5|-
CASSSGGGKETQYF
TGTGCCAGCAGCTCCGGCGGAGGAAAAGAGACCCAGTACTTC
>-|TRBV15|TRBJ2-1|TRBD2
CATSTPGLAGDPSYNEQFF
TGTGCCACCAGCACGCCGGGACTAGCGGGGGATCCGTCCTACAATGAGCAGTTCTTC
>few|TRBV19|TRBJ1-3|-
CASSKVAQQDTIYF
TGTGCCAGTAGTAAGGTGGCTCAGCAGGACACCATATATTTT
>-|TRBV4-1|TRBJ1-1|-
CASSQLNTEAFF
TGTGCCAGCAGCCAATTGAACACTGAAGCTTTCTTT
>-|TRBV6-2/TRBV6-3|TRBJ2-7|-
CASSWSAYDPYEQYF
TGTGCCAGCAGTTGGTCCGCTTACGACCCCTACGAGCAGTACTTC
>few|TRBV4-1|TRBJ2-4|-
CASSQGCGSKNIQYF
TGCGCCAGCAGCCAAGGTTGCGGGTCAAAGAACATTCAGTACTTC
>-|TRBV11-2|TRBJ2-4|TRBD1
CASSLGTGGVSQGDIQYF
TGTGCCAGCAGCTTAGGAACAGGGGGCGTTTCGCAAGGAGACATTCAGTACTTC